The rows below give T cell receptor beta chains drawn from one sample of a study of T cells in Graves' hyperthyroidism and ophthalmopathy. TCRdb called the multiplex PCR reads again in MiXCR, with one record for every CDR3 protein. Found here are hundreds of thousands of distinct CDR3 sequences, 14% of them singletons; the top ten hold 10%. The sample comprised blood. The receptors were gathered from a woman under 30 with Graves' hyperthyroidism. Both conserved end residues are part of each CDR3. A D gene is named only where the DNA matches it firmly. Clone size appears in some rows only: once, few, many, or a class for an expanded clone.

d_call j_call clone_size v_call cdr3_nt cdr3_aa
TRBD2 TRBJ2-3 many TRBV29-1 TGCAGCACAGCCGGGACTAGCGACGGCACAGATACGCAGTATTTT CSTAGTSDGTDTQYF
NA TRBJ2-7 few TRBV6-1 TGTGCCAGCAGTGAGGCGACAGGCATCGAGCAGTACTTC CASSEATGIEQYF
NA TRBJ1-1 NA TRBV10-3 TGTGCCATTGGGACCCTGCGGACTTTCTTT CAIGTLRTFF
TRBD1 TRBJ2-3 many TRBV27 TGTGCCAGCAAGGCGACAGGGGCCGCAGATACGCAGTATTTT CASKATGAADTQYF
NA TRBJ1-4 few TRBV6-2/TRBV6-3 TGTGCCAGCAGTAATCAGATTGAAAAACTGTTTTTT CASSNQIEKLFF
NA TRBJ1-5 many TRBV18 TGTGCCAGCTCACCACCGGGTCACGGGGATCAGCCCCAGCATTTT CASSPPGHGDQPQHF
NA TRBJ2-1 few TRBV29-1 TGCAGCGTTGAGGTGTCGGCAGCCCGAAACAATGAGCAGTTCTTC CSVEVSAARNNEQFF
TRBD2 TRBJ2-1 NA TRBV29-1 TGCAGCGTTGAACGGACTAGCGGGAGCGGGGGGCAGTTCTTC CSVERTSGSGGQFF
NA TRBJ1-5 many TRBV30 TGTGCCTGGATCATTACAGGCCGCAATCAGCCCCAGCATTTT CAWIITGRNQPQHF
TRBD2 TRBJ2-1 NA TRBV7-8 TGTGCCAGCAGCTTAGTCGGTAGCGGGAGCGGTAGAGGTGAGCAGTTCTTC CASSLVGSGSGRGEQFF
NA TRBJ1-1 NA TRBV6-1 TGTGCCAGCGAAGAGGTCCGGAACACTGAAGCTTTCTTT CASEEVRNTEAFF